Sequencing of this T cell receptor beta chain was carried out in a study of cytomegalovirus exposure and HLA in healthy donors. Study-wide background: Earlier sequencing of 150 million to 200 million T cells yielded approximately 120 million unique TCR beta sequences.

Comment on this clone: Its antigen is unknown.

Study-level points and caveats: A few CMV-associated chains were confirmed in vitro to be specific for CMV antigens.

The PCR employed 60 Vbeta primers together with 13 Jbeta primers. In the authors' methods: It was a later analysis that counted tens of millions of unique TCR beta chains, of which about 10 million were shared. Sequenced by immunoSEQ multiplex PCR; TCRdb stores in-frame clones only, minus some. V and J calls and clone size are those listed in that table; D and trimming were worked out from the DNA. The sample records 50,000 to 55,000 clones, about 57% being singletons. The CDR3 is 15 residues long. The germline CDR1 and CDR2 sequences are SGHAT and FQNNGV. With V trimmed by 5 bases and J by 6 bases, 7 bases remained unmatched. Though probably carrying unrecorded immune exposures, donors were nominally healthy at sampling.

The rearrangement joins TRBV11-2 to TRBJ1-5, with 10 bases lining up with TRBD1. The source material was PBMCs. The origin of this receptor is a human donor in good health. Written as DNA, the CDR3 is TGTGCCAGCAGCGAAGGCCGGACAGGGGGTCAGCCCCAGCATTTT. It encodes CASSEGRTGGQPQHF.